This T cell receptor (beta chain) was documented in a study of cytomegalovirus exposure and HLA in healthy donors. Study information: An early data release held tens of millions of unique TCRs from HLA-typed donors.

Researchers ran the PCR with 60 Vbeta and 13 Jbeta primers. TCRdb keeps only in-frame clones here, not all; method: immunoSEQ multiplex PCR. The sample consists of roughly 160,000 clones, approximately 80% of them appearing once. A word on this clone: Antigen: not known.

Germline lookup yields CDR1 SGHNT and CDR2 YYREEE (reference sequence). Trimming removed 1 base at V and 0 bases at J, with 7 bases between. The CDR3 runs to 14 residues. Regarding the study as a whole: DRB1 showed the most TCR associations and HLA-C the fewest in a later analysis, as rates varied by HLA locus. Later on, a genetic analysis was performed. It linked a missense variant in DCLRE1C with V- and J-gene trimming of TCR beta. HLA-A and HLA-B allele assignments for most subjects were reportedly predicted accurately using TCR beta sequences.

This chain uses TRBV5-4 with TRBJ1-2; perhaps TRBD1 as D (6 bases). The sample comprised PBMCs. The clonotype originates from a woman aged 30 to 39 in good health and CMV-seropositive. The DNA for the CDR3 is TGTGCCAGCAGCTTGAACAGGGCTAACTATGGCTACACCTTC. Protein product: CASSLNRANYGYTF.